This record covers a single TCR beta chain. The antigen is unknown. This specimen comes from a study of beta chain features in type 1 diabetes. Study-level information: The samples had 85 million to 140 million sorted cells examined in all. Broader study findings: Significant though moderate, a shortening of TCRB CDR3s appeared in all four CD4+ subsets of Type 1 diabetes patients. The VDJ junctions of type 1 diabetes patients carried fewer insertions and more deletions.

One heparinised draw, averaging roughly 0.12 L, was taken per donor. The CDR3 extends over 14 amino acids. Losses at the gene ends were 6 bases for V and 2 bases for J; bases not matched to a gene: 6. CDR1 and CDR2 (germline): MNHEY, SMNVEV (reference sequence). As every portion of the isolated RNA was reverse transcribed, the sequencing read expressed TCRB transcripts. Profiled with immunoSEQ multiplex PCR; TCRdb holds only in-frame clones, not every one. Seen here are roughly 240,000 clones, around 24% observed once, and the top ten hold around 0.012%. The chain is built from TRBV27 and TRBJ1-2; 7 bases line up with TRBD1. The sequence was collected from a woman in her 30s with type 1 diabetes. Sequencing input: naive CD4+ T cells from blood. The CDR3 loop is CASRGVQGNYGYTF. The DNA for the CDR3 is TGTGCCAGCAGGGGGGTACAGGGGAACTATGGCTACACCTTC.